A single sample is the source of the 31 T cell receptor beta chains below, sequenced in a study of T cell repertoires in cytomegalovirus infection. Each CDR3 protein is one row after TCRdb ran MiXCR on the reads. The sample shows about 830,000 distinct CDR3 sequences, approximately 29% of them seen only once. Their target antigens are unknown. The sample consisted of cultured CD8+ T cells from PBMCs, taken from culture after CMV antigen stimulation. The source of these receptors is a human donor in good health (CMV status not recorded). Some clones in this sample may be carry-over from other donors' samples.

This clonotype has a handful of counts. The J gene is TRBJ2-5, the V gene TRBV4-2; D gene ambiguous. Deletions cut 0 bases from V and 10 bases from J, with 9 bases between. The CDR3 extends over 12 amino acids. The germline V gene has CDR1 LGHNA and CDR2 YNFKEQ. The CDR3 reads CASSQDGEFQYF. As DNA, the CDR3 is TGTGCCAGCAGCCAAGATGGCGAGTTCCAGTACTTC.

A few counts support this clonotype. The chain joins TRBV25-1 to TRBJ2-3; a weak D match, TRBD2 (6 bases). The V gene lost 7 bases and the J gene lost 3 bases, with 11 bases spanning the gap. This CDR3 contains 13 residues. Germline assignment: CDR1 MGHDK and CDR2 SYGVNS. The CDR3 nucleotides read TGTGCCAGCACAAACGGGGGAACAGATACGCAGTATTTT. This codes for CASTNGGTDTQYF.

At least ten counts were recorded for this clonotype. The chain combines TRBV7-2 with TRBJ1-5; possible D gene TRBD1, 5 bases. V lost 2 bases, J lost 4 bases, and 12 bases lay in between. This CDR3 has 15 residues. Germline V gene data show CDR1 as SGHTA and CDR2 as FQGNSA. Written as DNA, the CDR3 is TGTGCCAGCAGCTTATCAGGACACCCTAATCAGCCCCAGCATTTT. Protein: CASSLSGHPNQPQHF.

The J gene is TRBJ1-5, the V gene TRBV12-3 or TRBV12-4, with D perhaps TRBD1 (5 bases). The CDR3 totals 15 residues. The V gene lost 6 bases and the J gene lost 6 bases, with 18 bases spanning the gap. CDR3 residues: CASRLLQSQGQPQHF. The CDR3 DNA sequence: TGTGCCAGCAGACTCCTCCAATCCCAGGGTCAGCCCCAGCATTTT.

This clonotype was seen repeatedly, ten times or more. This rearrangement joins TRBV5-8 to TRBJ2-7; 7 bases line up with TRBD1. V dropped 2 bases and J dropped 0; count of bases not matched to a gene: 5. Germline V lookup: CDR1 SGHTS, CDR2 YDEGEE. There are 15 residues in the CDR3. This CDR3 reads CASSFGQASSYEQYF. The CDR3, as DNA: TGTGCCAGCAGCTTCGGACAGGCAAGCTCCTACGAGCAGTACTTC.

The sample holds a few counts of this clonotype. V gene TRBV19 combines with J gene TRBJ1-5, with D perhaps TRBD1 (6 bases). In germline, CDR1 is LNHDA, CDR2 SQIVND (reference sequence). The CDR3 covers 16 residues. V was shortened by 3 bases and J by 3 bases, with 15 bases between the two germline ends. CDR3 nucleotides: TGTGCCAGTAGTATCGTGGGGGCGAGCGTCAATCAGCCCCAGCATTTT. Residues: CASSIVGASVNQPQHF.

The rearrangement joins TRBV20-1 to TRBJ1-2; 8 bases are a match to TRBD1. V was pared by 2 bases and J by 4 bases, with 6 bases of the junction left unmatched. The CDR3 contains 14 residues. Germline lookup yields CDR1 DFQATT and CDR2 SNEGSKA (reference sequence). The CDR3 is CSARLGQEGYGYTF. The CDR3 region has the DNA TGCAGTGCTAGACTGGGACAGGAGGGCTATGGCTACACCTTC.

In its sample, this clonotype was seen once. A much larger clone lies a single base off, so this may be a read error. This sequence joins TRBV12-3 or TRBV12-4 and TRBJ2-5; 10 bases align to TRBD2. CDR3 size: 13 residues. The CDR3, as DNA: TGTACCAGCAGTTTAGCGGGGGGCTCCCTCCAGTACTTC. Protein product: CTSSLAGGSLQYF.

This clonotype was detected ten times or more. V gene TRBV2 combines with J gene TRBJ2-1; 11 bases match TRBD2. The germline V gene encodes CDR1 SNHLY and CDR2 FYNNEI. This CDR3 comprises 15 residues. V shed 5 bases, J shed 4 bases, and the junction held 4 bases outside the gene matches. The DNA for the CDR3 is TGTGCCAGCAGTAGGATAGCGGGGGGGTACAATGAGCAGTTCTTC. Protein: CASSRIAGGYNEQFF.

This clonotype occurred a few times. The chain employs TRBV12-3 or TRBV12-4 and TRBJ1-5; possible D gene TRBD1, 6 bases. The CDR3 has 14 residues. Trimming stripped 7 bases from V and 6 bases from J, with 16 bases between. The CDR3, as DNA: TGTGCCAGCAATCAACAGGGAGTGACTCAGCCCCAGCATTTT. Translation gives CASNQQGVTQPQHF.

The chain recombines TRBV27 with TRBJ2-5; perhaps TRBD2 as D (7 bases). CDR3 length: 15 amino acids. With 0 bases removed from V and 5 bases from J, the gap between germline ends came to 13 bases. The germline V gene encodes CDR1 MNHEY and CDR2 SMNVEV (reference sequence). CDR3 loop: CASSLSGGLGETQYF. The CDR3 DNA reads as TGTGCCAGCAGTTTATCCGGGGGGCTGGGTGAGACCCAGTACTTC.

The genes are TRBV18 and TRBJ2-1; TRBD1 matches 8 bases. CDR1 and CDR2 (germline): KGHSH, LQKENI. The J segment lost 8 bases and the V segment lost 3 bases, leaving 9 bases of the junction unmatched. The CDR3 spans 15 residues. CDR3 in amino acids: CASSPGQGSLDEQFF. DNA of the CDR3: TGTGCCAGCTCACCCGGACAGGGATCACTGGATGAGCAGTTCTTC.

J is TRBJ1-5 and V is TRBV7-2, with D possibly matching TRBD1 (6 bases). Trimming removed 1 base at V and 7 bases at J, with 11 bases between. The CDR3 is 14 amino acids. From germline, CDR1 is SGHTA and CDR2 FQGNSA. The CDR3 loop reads CASSLVGQQQPQHF. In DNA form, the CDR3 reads TGTGCCAGCAGCTTAGTAGGACAGCAACAGCCCCAGCATTTT. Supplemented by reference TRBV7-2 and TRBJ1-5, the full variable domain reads GAGVSQSPSNKVTEKGKDVELRCDPISGHTALYWYRQSLGQGLEFLIYFQGNSAPDKSGLPSDRFSAERTGGSVSTLTIQRTQQEDSAVYLCASSLVGQQQPQHFGDGTRLSIL.

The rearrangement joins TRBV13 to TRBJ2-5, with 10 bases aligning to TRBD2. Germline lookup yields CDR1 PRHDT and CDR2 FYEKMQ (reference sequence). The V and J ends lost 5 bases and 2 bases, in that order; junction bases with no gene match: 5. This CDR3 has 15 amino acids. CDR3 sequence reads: CASSAGLAHQETQYF. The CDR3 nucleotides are TGTGCCAGCAGCGCGGGACTAGCGCATCAAGAGACCCAGTACTTC.

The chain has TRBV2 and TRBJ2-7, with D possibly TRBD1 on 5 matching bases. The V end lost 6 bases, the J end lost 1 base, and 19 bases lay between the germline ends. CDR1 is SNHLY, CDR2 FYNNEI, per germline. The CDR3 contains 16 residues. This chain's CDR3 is CASRTAAETESYEQYF. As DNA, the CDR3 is TGTGCCAGCAGGACGGCGGCCGAGACAGAGTCCTACGAGCAGTACTTC.

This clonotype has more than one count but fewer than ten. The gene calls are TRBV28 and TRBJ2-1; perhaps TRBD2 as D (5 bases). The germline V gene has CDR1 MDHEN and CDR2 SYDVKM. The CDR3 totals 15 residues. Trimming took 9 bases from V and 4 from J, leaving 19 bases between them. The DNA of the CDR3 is TGTGCCAGTAGCGAGGTGGGTGAACCTTACAATGAGCAGTTCTTC. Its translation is CASSEVGEPYNEQFF.

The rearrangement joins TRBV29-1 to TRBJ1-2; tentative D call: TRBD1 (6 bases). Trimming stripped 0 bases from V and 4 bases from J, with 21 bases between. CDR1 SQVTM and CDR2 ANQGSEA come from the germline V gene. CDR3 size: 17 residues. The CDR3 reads CSVEDRDTGTSPYGYTF. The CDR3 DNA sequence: TGCAGCGTTGAAGATCGTGATACAGGGACTTCCCCCTATGGCTACACCTTC.

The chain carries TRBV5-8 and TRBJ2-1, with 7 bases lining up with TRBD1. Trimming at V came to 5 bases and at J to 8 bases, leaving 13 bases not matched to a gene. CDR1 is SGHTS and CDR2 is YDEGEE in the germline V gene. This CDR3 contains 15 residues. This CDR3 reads CASRLTGNPYDEQFF. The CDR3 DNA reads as TGTGCCAGCAGATTGACAGGGAACCCTTACGATGAGCAGTTCTTC.

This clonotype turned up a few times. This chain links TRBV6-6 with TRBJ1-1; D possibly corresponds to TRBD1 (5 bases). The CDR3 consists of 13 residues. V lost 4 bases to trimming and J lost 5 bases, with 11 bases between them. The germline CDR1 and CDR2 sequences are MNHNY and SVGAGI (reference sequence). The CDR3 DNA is TGTGCCAGCAGTTCCAGGGTGGGGACTGAAGCTTTCTTT. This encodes CASSSRVGTEAFF.

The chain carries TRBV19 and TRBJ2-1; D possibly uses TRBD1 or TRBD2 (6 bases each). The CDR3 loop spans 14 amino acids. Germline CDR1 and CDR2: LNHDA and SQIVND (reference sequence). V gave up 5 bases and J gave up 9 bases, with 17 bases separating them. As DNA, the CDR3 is TGTGCCAGTAGTCGAGGGGGGAGTTTCAGTGAGCAGTTCTTC. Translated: CASSRGGSFSEQFF.

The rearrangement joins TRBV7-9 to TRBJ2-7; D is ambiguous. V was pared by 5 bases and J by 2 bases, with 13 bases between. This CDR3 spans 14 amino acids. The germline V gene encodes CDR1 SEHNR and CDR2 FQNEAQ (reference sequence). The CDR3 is CASSPPQSPYEQYV. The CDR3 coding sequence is TGTGCCAGCAGCCCCCCCCAATCCCCCTACGAGCAGTACGTC.

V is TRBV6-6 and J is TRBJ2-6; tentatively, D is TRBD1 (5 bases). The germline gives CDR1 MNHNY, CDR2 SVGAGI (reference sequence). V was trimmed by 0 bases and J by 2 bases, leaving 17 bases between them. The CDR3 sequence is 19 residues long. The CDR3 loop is CASSYSRQLSPPGANVLTF. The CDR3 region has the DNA TGTGCCAGCAGTTACTCGAGACAGCTTTCTCCCCCTGGGGCCAACGTCCTGACTTTC.

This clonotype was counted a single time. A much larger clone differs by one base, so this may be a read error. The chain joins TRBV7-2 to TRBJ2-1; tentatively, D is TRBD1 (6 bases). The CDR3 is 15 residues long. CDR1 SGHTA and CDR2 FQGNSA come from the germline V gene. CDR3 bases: TGTGTCAGCAGCTTAAATACAGGGTACTACAATGAGCAGTTCTTC. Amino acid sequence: CVSSLNTGYYNEQFF.

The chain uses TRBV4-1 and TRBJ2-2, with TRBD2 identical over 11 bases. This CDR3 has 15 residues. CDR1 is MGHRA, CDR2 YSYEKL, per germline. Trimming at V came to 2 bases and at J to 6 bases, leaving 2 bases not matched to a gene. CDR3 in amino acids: CASSQLGLAAGELFF. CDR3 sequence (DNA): TGCGCCAGCAGCCAATTGGGACTAGCGGCCGGGGAGCTGTTTTTT.

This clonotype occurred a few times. The CDR3 protein is CAISESPRLAGVTYNEQFF. DNA for the CDR3: TGTGCCATCAGTGAGTCCCCCAGACTAGCGGGGGTAACCTACAATGAGCAGTTCTTC. The V call is TRBV10-3, the J call TRBJ2-1, with 12 bases aligning to TRBD2. V was pared by 0 bases and J by 2 bases, with 8 bases of the junction left unmatched. From germline, CDR1 is ENHRY and CDR2 SYGVKD. The CDR3 runs to 19 residues.

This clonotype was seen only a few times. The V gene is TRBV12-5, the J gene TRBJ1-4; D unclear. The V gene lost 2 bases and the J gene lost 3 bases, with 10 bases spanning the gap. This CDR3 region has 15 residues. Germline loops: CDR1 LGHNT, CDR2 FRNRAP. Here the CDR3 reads CASGLIGRPNEKLFF. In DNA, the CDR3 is TGTGCTAGTGGTTTGATAGGACGGCCTAATGAAAAACTGTTTTTT.

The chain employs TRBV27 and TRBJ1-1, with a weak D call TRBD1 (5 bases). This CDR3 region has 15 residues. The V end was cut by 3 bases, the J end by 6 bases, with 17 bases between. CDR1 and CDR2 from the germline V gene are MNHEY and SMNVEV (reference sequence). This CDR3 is CASSLSWSRDAEAFF. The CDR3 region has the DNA TGTGCCAGCAGTTTGTCCTGGAGTAGGGACGCTGAAGCTTTCTTT.

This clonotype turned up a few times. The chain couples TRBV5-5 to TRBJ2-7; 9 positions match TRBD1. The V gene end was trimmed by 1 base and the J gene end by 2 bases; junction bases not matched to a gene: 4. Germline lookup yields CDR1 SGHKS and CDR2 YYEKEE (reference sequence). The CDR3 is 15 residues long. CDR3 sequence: CASSLRGTGPYEQYV. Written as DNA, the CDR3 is TGTGCCAGCAGCTTGAGGGGGACAGGGCCCTACGAGCAGTACGTC.

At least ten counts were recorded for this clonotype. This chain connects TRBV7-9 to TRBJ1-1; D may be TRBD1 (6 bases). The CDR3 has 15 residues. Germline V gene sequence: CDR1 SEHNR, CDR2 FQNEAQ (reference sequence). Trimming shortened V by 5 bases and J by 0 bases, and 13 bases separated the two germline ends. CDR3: CASSPGAYMNTEAFF. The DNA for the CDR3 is TGTGCCAGCAGCCCGGGGGCCTACATGAACACTGAAGCTTTCTTT.

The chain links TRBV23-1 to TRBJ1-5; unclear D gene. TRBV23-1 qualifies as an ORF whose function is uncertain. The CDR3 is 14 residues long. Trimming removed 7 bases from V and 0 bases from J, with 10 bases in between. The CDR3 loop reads CASNPHNSNQPQHF. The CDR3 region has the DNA TGCGCCAGCAATCCCCACAATAGCAATCAGCCCCAGCATTTT.

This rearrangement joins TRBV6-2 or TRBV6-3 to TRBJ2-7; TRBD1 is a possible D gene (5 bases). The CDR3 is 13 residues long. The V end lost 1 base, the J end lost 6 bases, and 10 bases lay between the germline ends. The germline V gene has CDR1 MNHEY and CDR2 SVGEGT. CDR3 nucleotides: TGTGCCAGCAGTTACTTGGCAGGGCCCGAGCAGTACGTC. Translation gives CASSYLAGPEQYV.